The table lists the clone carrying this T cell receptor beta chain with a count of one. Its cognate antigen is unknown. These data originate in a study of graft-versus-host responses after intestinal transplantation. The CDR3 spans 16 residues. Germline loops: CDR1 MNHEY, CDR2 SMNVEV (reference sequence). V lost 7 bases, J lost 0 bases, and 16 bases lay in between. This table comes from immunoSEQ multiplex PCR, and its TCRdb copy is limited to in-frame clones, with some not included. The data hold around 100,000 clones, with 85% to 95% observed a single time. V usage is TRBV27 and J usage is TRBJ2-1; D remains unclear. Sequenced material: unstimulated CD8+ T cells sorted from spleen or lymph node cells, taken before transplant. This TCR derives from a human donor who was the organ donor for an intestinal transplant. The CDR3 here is CASMYLARSSYNEQFF. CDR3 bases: TGTGCCAGCATGTATCTTGCACGAAGCTCCTACAATGAGCAGTTCTTC.